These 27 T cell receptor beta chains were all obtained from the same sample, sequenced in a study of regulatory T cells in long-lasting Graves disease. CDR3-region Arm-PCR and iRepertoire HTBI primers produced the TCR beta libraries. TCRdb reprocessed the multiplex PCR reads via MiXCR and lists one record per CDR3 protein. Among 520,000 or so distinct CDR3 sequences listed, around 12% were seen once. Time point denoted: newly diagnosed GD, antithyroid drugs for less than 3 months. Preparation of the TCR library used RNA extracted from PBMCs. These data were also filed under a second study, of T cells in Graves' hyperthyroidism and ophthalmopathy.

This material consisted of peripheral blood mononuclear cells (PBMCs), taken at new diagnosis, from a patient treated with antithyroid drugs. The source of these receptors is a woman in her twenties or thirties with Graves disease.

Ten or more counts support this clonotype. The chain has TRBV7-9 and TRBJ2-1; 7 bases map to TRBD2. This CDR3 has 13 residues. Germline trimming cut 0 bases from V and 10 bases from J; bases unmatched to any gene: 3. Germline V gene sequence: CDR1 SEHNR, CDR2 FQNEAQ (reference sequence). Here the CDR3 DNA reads TGTGCCAGCAGCTTAGCACCGGGAGGCGAGCAGTTCTTC. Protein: CASSLAPGGEQFF.

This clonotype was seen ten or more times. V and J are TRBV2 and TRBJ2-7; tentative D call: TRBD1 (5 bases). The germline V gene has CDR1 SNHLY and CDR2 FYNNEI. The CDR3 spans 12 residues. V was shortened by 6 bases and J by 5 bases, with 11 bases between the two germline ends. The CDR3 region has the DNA TGTGCCAGCAGCCGCCGCAGGGACGAGCAGTACTTC. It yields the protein CASSRRRDEQYF.

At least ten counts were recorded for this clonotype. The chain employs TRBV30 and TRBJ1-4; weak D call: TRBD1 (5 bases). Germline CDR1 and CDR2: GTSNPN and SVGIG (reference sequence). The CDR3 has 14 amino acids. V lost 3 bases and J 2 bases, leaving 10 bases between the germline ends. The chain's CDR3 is CAWRSRATNEKLFF. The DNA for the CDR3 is TGTGCCTGGAGATCCAGGGCGACTAATGAAAAACTGTTTTTT. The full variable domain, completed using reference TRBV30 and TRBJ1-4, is SQTIHQWPATLVQPVGSPLSLECTVEGTSNPNLYWYRQAAGRGLQLLFYSVGIGQISSEVPQNLSASRPQDRQFILSSKKLLLSDSGFYLCAWRSRATNEKLFFGSGTQLSVL.

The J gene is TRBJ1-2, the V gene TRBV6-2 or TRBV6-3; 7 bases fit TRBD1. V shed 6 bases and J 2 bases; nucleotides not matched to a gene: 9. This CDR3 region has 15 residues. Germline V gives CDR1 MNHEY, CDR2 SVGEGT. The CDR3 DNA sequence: TGTGCCAGCAGCCTCACACTCAGGGGGAACTATGGCTACACCTTC. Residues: CASSLTLRGNYGYTF.

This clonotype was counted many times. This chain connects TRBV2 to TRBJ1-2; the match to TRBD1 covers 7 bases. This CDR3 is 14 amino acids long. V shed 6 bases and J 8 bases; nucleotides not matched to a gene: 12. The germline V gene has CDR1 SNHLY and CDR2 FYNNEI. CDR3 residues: CASSAQTGLGGYTF. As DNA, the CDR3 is TGTGCCAGCAGCGCCCAGACAGGGCTAGGCGGCTACACCTTC. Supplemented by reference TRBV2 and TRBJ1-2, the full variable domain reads EPEVTQTPSHQVTQMGQEVILRCVPISNHLYFYWYRQILGQKVEFLVSFYNNEISEKSEIFDDQFSVERPDGSNFTLKIRSTKLEDSAMYFCASSAQTGLGGYTFGSGTRLTVV.

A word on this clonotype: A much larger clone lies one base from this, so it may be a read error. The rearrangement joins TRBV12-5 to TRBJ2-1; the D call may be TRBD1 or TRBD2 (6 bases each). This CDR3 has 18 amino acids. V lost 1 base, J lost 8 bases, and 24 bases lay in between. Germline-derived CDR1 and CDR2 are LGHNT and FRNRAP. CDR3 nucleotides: TGTGCTAGTGGTTTGGACCCCAGAGAGGCGGAGGGGGACGATGAGCAGTTCTTC. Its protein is CASGLDPREAEGDDEQFF.

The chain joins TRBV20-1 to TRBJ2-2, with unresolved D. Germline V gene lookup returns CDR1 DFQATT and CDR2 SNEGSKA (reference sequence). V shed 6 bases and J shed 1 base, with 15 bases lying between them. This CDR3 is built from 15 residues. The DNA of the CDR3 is TGCAGTGCATTAAGTGCCCGAGTGAACACCGGGGAGCTGTTTTTT. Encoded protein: CSALSARVNTGELFF.

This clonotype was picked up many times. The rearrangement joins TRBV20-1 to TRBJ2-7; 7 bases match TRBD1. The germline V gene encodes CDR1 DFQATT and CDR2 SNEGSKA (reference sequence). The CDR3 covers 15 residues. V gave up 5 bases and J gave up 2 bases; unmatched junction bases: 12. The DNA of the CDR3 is TGCAGTGCTTCCCCCACCGGGACAGATACCTACGAGCAGTACTTC. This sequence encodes CSASPTGTDTYEQYF.

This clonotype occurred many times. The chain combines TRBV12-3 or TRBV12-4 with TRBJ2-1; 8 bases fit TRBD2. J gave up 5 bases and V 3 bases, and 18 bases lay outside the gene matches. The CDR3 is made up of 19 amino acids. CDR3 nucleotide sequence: TGTGCCAGCAGTTTCCCCCCCGAAGCGGGAGCGGTGTTTAACAATGAGCAGTTCTTC. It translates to CASSFPPEAGAVFNNEQFF.

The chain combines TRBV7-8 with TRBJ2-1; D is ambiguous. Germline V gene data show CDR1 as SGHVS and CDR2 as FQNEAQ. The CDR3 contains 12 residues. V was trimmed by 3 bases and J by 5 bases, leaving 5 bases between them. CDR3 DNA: TGTGCCAGCAGCTTTCTGAACAATGAGCAGTTCTTC. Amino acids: CASSFLNNEQFF.

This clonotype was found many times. CDR3 in DNA: TGTGCCAGCAGTACATCGCGGGGACTAGCGGGAGGGAATGAGCAGTTCTTC. This sequence encodes CASSTSRGLAGGNEQFF. This sequence joins TRBV12-3 or TRBV12-4 and TRBJ2-1; 16 nucleotides line up with TRBD2. J gave up 7 bases and V 5 bases, and 8 bases lay outside the gene matches. The CDR3 runs 17 residues.

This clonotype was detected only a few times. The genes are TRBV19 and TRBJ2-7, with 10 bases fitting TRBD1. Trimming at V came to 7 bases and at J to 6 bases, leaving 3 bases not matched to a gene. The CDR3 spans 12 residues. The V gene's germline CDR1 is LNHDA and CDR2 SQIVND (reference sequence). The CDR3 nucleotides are TGTGCCAGTATGGGGGACAGGGGCGAGCAGTACTTC. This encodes CASMGDRGEQYF.

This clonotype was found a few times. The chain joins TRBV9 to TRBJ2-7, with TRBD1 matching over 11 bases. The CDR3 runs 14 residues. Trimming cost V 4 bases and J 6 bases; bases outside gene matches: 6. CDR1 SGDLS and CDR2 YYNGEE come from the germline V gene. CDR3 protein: CASSRTGGTGEQYF. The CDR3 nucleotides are TGTGCCAGCAGCAGGACAGGGGGCACGGGCGAGCAGTACTTC.

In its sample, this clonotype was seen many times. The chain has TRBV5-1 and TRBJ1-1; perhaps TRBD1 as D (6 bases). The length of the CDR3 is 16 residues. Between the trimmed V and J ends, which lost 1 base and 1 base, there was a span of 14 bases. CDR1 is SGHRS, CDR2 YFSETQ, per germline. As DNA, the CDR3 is TGCGCCAGCAGCTTGTTCCCAGGGGATCGGAACACTGAAGCTTTCTTT. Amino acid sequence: CASSLFPGDRNTEAFF. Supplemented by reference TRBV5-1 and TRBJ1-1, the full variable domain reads KAGVTQTPRYLIKTRGQQVTLSCSPISGHRSVSWYQQTPGQGLQFLFEYFSETQRNKGNFPGRFSGRQFSNSRSEMNVSTLELGDSALYLCASSLFPGDRNTEAFFGQGTRLTVV.

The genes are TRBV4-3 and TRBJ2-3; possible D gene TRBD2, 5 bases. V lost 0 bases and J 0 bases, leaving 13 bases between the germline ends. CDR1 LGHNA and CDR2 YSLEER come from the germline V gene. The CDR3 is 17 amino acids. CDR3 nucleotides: TGCGCCAGCAGCCAAGATCGGAGGAGAGGTAGCACAGATACGCAGTATTTT. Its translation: CASSQDRRRGSTDTQYF.

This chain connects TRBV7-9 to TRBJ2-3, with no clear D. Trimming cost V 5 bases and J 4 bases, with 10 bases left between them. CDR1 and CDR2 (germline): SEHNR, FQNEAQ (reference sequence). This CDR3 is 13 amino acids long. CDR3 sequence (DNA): TGTGCCAGCAGCCCCAACGCGGCAGATACGCAGTATTTT. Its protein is CASSPNAADTQYF.

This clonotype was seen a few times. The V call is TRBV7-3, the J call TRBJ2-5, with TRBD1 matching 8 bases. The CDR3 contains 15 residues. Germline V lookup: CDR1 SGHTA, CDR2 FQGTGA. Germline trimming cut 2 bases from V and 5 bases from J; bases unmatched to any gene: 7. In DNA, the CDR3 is TGTGCCAGCAGCTTACGGGGGACAGGCATGGAGACCCAGTACTTC. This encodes CASSLRGTGMETQYF.

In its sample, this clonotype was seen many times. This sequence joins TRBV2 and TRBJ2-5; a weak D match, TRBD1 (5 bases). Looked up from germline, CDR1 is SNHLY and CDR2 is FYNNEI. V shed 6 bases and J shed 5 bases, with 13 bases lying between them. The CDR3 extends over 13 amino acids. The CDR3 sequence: CASSTNPGETQYF. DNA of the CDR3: TGTGCCAGCAGCACTAATCCAGGGGAGACCCAGTACTTC.

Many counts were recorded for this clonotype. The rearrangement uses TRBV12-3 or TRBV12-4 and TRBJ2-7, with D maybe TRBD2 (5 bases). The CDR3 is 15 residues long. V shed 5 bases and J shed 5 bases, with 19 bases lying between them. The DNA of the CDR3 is TGTGCCAGCAGTCCCGCCCCGGGAATCGGGGACGAGCAGTACTTC. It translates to CASSPAPGIGDEQYF.

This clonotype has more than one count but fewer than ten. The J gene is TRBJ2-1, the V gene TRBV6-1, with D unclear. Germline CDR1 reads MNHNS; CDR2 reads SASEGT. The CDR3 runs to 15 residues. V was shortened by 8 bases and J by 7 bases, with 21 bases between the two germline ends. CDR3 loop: CASGGWPTLGNEQFF. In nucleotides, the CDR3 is TGTGCCAGCGGCGGATGGCCTACCTTGGGGAATGAGCAGTTCTTC.

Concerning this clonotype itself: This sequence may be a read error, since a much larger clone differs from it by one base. In DNA form, the CDR3 reads TGTGCCTGGAGTCAAACGACATGGGTCTCTGAGACCCAGTACTTC. Amino acids: CAWSQTTWVSETQYF. The chain joins TRBV30 to TRBJ2-5; the D is unclear. This CDR3 has 15 amino acids. The germline gives CDR1 GTSNPN, CDR2 SVGIG (reference sequence). The V end was cut by 2 bases, the J end by 5 bases, with 18 bases between. Full variable domain (rest looked up from reference TRBV30 and TRBJ2-5): SQTIHQWPATLVQPVGSPLSLECTVEGTSNPNLYWYRQAAGRGLQLLFYSVGIGQISSEVPQNLSASRPQDRQFILSSKKLLLSDSGFYLCAWSQTTWVSETQYFGPGTRLLVL.

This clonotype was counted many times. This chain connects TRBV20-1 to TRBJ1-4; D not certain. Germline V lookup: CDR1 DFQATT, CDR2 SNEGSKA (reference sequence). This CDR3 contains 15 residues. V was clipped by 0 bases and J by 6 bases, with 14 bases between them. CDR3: CSARDQTTRDEKLFF. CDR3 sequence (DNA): TGCAGTGCTAGAGATCAAACAACACGCGATGAAAAACTGTTTTTT.

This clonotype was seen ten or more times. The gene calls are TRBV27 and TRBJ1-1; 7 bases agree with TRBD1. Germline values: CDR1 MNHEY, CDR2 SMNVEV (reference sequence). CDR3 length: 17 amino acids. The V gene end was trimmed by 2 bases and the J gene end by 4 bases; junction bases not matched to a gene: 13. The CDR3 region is CASSLQGRGQGVTEAFF. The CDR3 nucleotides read TGTGCCAGCAGTTTACAGGGCCGAGGGCAGGGGGTCACTGAAGCTTTCTTT.

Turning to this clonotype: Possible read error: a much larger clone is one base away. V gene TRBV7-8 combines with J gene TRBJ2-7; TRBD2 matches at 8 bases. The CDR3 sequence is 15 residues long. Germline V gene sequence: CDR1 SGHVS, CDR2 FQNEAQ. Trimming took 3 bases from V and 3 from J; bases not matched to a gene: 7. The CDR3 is CASSFSGGRYYEQYF. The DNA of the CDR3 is TGTGCCAGCAGCTTTTCCGGCGGGAGGTACTACGAGCAGTACTTC.

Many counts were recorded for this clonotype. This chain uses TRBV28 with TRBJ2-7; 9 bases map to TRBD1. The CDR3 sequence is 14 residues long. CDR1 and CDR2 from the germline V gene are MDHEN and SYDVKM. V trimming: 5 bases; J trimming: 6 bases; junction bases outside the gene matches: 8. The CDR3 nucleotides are TGTGCCAGCAGTAGGACAGGGGAAGAAGGCGAGCAGTACTTC. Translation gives CASSRTGEEGEQYF.

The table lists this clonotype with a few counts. CDR3 nucleotide sequence: TGTGCCAGCTCTGAGAGTTCGGGCACTGAAGCTTTCTTT. Translated: CASSESSGTEAFF. J is TRBJ1-1 and V is TRBV25-1; D gene unclear. CDR1 and CDR2 from the germline V gene are MGHDK and SYGVNS. Trimming shortened V by 8 bases and J by 4 bases, and 14 bases separated the two germline ends. The CDR3 is 13 residues long. Together with reference TRBV25-1 and TRBJ1-1, the CDR3 gives the full variable domain: EADIYQTPRYLVIGTGKKITLECSQTMGHDKMYWYQQDPGMELHLIHYSYGVNSTEKGDLSSESTVSRIRTEHFPLTLESARPSHTSQYLCASSESSGTEAFFGQGTRLTVV.

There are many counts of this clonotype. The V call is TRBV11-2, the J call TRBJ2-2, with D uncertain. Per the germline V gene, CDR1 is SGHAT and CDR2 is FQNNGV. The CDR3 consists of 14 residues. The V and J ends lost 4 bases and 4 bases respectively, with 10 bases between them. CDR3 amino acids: CASSSLLPTGELFF. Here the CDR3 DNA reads TGTGCCAGCAGCTCGTTGCTCCCCACCGGGGAGCTGTTTTTT.